The subject of this entry is one TCR beta chain. No antigen is known for it. This sample stems from a study of shared clonotypes between healthy human individuals. Germline V CDR1 and CDR2: GTSNPN, SVGIG (reference sequence). The CDR3 covers 13 residues. With 2 bases removed from V and 2 bases from J, the gap between germline ends came to 9 bases. Some clones are missing from TCRdb's copy, which holds only in-frame ones; the method was immunoSEQ multiplex PCR. The sample contains roughly 2,300,000 clones, under 95% of which appear only once. Study-level points and caveats: For naive CD4 cells, 4.5% to 6.5% of clonotypes were shared across a handful of donors. It was the non-shared clonotypes that had lower generation probabilities than clonotypes shared by all four donors. Researchers sampled only blood; tissue repertoires likely differ.

The receptor comes from a man in his late teens or twenties in good health. Some clones in this sample may be carry-over from other donors' samples. The sequencing sample was made of naive CD4+ T cells from PBMCs. The subset denotes: CD45RA+ positively selected. The genes are TRBV30 and TRBJ1-1; no clear D. CDR3: CAWSWEPNTEAFF. CDR3 in DNA: TGTGCCTGGAGTTGGGAACCTAACACTGAAGCTTTCTTT.